A selection of T cell receptor beta chains follows, all from one sample in a study of blood T cell repertoires in COVID-19. The method was immunoSEQ multiplex PCR; TCRdb's version includes in-frame clones alone and lacks a portion of them. The sample records 95,000 to 150,000 clones, 70% to 75% being singletons. Specimen: peripheral blood. The receptor source for this set is a man older than 75 with COVID-19, enrolled during active disease. The CDR3 runs from the conserved cysteine through the conserved F or W.

V gene: TRBV13
J gene: TRBJ2-7
CDR3 protein: CASSSRTGREQYF

V gene: TRBV27
J gene: TRBJ2-1
CDR3 protein: CASNQEGSYNEQFF

V gene: TRBV12-3/TRBV12-4
J gene: TRBJ1-2
CDR3 protein: CASSPGGAGGYTF

V gene: TRBV9
J gene: TRBJ2-1
CDR3 protein: CASSVNWFGLNEQFF

V gene: TRBV6-2/TRBV6-3
J gene: TRBJ1-2
CDR3 protein: CASSYSSDYGYTF

V gene: TRBV29-1
J gene: TRBJ2-7
CDR3 protein: CSVEGRETGYEQYF

V gene: TRBV30
J gene: TRBJ1-1
CDR3 protein: CAWSEQGGTEAFF

V gene: TRBV19
J gene: TRBJ1-5
CDR3 protein: CAIGQGAVQPQHF

V gene: TRBV28
J gene: TRBJ1-1
CDR3 protein: CASSLRFAEAFF

V gene: TRBV7-9
J gene: TRBJ1-3
CDR3 protein: CASSSTAHLSGNTIYF

V gene: TRBV27
J gene: TRBJ2-7
CDR3 protein: CASSGHRTSGNAYEQYF

V gene: TRBV3-1/TRBV3-2
J gene: TRBJ2-5
CDR3 protein: CASSQDWQDQLQETQYF

V gene: TRBV4-3
J gene: TRBJ2-7
CDR3 protein: CASSPWTGGSYEQYF

V gene: TRBV6-5
J gene: TRBJ1-4
CDR3 protein: CASGDRVLKLFF

V gene: TRBV28
J gene: TRBJ2-5
CDR3 protein: CASSLSRGWETQYF

V gene: TRBV18
J gene: TRBJ1-1
CDR3 protein: CASSHGRVITEAFF

V gene: TRBV18
J gene: TRBJ2-5
CDR3 protein: CASSPPNRGEETQYF

V gene: TRBV24-1
J gene: TRBJ2-1
CDR3 protein: CATSEVGGNNEQFF

V gene: TRBV29-1
J gene: TRBJ1-5
CDR3 protein: CSVRQENQPQHF

V gene: TRBV6-1
J gene: TRBJ2-7
CDR3 protein: CASSARTSGGISSYEQYF

V gene: TRBV3-1/TRBV3-2
J gene: TRBJ2-7
CDR3 protein: CASSQGGRGGLREQYF

V gene: TRBV9
J gene: TRBJ2-2
CDR3 protein: CASSLTGGRTGELFF

V gene: TRBV6-5
J gene: TRBJ2-1
CDR3 protein: CASSYDLYNEQFF

V gene: TRBV10-3
J gene: TRBJ2-5
CDR3 protein: CAITEDRQETQYF

V gene: TRBV18
J gene: TRBJ1-5
CDR3 protein: CASSPNRGDNQPQHF

V gene: TRBV20-1
J gene: TRBJ1-2
CDR3 protein: CSASPAGENGYTF

V gene: TRBV28
J gene: TRBJ1-5
CDR3 protein: CASSLGQGSKGPQHF